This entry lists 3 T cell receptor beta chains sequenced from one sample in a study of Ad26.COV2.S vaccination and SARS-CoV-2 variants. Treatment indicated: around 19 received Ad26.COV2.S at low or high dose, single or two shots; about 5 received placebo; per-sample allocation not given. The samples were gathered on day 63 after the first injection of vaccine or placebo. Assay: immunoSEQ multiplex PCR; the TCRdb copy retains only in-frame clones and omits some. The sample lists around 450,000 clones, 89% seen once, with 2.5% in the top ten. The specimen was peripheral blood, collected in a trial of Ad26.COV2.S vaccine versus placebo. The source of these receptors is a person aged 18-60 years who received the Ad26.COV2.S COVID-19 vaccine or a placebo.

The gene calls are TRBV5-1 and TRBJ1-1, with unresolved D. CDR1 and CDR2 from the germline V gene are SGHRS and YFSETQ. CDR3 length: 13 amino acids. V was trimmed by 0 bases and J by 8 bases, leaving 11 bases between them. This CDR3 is CASSLGVKAEAFF. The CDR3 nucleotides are TGCGCCAGCAGCTTGGGGGTAAAGGCGGAAGCTTTCTTT.

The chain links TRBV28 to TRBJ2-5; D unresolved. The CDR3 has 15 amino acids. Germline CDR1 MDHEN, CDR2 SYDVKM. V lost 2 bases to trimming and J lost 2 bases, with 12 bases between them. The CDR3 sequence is CASSLVLGKQETQYF. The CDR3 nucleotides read TGTGCCAGCAGTTTAGTTCTGGGTAAACAAGAGACCCAGTACTTC.

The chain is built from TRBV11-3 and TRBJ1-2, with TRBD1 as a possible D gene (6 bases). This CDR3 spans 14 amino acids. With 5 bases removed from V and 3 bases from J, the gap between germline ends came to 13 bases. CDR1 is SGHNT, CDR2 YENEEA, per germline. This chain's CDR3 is CASSQGQTHYGYTF. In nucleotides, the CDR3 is TGTGCCAGCAGCCAAGGACAGACCCACTATGGCTACACCTTC.